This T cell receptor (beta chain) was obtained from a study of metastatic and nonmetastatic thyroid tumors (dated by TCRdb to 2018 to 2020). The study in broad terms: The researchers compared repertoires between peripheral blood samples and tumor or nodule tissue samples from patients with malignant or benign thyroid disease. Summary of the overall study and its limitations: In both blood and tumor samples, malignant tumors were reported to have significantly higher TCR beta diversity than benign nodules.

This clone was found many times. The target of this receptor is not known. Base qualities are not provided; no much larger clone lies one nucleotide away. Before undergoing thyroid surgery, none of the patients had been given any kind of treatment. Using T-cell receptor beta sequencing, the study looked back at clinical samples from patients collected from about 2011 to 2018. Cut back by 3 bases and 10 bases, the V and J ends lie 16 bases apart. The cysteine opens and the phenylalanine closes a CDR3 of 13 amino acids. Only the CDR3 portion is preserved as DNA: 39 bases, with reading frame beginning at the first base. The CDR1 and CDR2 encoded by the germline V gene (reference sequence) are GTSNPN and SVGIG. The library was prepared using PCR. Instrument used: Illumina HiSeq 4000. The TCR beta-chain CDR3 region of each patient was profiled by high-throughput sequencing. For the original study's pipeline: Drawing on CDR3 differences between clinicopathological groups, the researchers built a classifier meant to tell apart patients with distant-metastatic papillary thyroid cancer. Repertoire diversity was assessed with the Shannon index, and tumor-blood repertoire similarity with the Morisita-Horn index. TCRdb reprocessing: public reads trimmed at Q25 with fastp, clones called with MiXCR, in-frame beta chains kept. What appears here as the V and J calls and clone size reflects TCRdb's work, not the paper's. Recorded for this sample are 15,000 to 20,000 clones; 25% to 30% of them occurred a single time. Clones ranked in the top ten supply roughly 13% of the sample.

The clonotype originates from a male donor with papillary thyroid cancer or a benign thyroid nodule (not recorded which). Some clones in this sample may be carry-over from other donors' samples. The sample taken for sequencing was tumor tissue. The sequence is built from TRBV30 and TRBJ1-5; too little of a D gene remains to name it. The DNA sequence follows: TGTGCCTGGAGATCACAGCCAGGAGGTCCCCAGCATTTT. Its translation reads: CAWRSQPGGPQHF.